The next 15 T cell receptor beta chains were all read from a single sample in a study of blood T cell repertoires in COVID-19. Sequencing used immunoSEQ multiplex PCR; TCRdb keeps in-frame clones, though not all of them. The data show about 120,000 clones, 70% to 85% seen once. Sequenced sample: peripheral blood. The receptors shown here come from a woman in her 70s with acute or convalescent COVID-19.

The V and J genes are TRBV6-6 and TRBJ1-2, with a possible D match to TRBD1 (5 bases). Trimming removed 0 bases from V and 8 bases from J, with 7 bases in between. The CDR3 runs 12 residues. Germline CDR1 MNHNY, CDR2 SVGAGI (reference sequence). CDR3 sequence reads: CASSYSEGGYTF. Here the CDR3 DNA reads TGTGCCAGCAGTTACTCGGAGGGGGGCTACACCTTC.

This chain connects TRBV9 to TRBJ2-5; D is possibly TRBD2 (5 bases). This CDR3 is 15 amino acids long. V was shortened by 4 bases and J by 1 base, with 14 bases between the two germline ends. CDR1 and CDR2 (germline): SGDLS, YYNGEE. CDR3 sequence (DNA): TGTGCCAGCAGCCCTAGAGGAGCGGTCCAAGAGACCCAGTACTTC. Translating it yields CASSPRGAVQETQYF.

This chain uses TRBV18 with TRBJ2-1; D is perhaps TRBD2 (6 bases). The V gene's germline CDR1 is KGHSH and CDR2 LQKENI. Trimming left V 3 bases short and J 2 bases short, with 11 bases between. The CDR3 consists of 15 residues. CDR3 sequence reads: CASSPGSGPYNEQFF. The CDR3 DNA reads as TGTGCCAGCTCACCGGGTAGCGGACCCTACAATGAGCAGTTCTTC.

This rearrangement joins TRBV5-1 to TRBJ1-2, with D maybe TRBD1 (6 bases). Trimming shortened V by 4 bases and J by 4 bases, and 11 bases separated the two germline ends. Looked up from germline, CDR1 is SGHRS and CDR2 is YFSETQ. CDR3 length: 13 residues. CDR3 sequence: CASSPTGIYGYTF. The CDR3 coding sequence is TGCGCCAGCAGCCCGACAGGAATCTATGGCTACACCTTC.

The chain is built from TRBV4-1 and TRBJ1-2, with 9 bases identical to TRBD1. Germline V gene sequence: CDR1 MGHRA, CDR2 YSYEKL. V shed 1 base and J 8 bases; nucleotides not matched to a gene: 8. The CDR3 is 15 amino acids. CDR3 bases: TGCGCCAGCAGCCAAGGGGTGGGACAGGGTCGCGGCTACACCTTC. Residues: CASSQGVGQGRGYTF.

The CDR3 loop reads CASSLLAGGLYEQYF. The CDR3 nucleotides read TGTGCCAGCAGCCTCCTAGCGGGGGGCCTCTACGAGCAGTACTTC. The V and J genes are TRBV7-2 and TRBJ2-7; 11 bases are shared with TRBD2. V was pared by 5 bases and J by 3 bases, with 6 bases of the junction left unmatched. This CDR3 is built from 15 residues. The germline V gene encodes CDR1 SGHTA and CDR2 FQGNSA.

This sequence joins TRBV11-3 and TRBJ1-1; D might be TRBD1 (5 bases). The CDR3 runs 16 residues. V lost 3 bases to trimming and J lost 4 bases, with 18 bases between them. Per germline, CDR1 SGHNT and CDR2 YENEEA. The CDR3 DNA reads TGTGCCAGCAGCTTGGGCTACTGGGGGGATGGCACTGAAGCTTTCTTT. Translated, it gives CASSLGYWGDGTEAFF.

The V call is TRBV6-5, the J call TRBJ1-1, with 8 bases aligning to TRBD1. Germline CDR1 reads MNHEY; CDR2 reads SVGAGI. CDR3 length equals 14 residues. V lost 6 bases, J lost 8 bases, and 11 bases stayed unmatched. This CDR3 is CASRRTGRGWEAFF. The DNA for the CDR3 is TGTGCCAGCAGACGGACAGGGAGGGGTTGGGAAGCTTTCTTT.

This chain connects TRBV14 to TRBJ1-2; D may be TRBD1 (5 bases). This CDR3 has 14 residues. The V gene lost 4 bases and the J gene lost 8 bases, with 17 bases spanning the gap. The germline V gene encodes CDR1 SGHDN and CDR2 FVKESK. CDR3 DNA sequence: TGTGCCAGCAGCCCCGGGCCTTGGCGGGGCGGCTACACCTTC. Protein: CASSPGPWRGGYTF.

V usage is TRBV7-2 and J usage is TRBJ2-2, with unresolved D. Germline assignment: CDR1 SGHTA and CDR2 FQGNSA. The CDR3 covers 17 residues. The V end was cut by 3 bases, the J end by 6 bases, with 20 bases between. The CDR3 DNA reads TGTGCCAGCAGCTTTCGTATTGGCGAGTACGAGGCCGGGGAGCTGTTTTTT. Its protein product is CASSFRIGEYEAGELFF.

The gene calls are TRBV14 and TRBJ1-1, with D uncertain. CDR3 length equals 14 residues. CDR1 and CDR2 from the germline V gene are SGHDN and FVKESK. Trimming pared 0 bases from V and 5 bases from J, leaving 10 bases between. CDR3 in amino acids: CASSQEMGGTEAFF. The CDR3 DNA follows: TGTGCCAGCAGCCAAGAGATGGGAGGTACTGAAGCTTTCTTT.

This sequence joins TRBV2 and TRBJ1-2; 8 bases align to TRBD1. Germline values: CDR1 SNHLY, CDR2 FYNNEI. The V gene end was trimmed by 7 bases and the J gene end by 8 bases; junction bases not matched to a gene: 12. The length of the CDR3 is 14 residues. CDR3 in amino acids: CASNPFGQGNGYTF. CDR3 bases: TGTGCCAGCAACCCGTTCGGACAGGGAAACGGCTACACCTTC.

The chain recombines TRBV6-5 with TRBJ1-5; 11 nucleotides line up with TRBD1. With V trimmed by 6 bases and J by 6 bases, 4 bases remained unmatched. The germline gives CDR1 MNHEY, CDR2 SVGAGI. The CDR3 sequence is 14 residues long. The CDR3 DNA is TGTGCCAGCAGATCCGGGACAGGGGGTCAGCCCCAGCATTTT. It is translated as CASRSGTGGQPQHF.

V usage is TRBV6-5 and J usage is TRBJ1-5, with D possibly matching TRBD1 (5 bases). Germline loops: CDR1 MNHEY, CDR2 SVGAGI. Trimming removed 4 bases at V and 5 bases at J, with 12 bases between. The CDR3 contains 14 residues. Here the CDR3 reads CASSSLGLDQPQHF. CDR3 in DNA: TGTGCCAGCAGTTCTTTGGGGCTCGATCAGCCCCAGCATTTT.

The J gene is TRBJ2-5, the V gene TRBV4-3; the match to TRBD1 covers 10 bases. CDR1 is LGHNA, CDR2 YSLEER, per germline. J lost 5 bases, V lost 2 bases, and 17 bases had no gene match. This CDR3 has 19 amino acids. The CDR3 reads CASSQPRQGAWGRLETQYF. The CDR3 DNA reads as TGCGCCAGCAGCCAACCCCGACAGGGGGCGTGGGGGCGACTGGAGACCCAGTACTTC.